This TCR beta chain was recovered during a study of shared clonotypes between healthy human individuals. For the study at large: The study drew on a couple of women and a few men aged 18 to 49 as donors.

Execution of the assay was at deep level. TCRdb's table, derived via immunoSEQ multiplex PCR, lists solely in-frame clones and lacks some. Of 850,000 to 1,200,000 clones in the sample, approximately 70% were seen once. The ends lost 4 bases at V and 0 bases at J; junction bases unmatched: 3. The CDR3 is made up of 16 amino acids. Germline CDR1 reads WNHNN; CDR2 reads SYGVQD (reference sequence). Concerning this clone itself: Other DNA variants within this sample encode the same CDR3.

A CD45RA-negative memory subset and a CD45RA+ naive subset were separated from the CD4+ cells. This sequence was found in a man aged 18 to 29 in good health. V gene TRBV10-1 combines with J gene TRBJ2-6; TRBD1 agrees at 7 bases. Material for sequencing was memory CD4+ T cells sorted from blood. Stated subset: CD45RA-negative fraction. CDR3 bases: TGCGCCAGCAGTGGAGGGACAGCCTCTGGGGCCAACGTCCTGACTTTC. This gives the protein CASSGGTASGANVLTF.